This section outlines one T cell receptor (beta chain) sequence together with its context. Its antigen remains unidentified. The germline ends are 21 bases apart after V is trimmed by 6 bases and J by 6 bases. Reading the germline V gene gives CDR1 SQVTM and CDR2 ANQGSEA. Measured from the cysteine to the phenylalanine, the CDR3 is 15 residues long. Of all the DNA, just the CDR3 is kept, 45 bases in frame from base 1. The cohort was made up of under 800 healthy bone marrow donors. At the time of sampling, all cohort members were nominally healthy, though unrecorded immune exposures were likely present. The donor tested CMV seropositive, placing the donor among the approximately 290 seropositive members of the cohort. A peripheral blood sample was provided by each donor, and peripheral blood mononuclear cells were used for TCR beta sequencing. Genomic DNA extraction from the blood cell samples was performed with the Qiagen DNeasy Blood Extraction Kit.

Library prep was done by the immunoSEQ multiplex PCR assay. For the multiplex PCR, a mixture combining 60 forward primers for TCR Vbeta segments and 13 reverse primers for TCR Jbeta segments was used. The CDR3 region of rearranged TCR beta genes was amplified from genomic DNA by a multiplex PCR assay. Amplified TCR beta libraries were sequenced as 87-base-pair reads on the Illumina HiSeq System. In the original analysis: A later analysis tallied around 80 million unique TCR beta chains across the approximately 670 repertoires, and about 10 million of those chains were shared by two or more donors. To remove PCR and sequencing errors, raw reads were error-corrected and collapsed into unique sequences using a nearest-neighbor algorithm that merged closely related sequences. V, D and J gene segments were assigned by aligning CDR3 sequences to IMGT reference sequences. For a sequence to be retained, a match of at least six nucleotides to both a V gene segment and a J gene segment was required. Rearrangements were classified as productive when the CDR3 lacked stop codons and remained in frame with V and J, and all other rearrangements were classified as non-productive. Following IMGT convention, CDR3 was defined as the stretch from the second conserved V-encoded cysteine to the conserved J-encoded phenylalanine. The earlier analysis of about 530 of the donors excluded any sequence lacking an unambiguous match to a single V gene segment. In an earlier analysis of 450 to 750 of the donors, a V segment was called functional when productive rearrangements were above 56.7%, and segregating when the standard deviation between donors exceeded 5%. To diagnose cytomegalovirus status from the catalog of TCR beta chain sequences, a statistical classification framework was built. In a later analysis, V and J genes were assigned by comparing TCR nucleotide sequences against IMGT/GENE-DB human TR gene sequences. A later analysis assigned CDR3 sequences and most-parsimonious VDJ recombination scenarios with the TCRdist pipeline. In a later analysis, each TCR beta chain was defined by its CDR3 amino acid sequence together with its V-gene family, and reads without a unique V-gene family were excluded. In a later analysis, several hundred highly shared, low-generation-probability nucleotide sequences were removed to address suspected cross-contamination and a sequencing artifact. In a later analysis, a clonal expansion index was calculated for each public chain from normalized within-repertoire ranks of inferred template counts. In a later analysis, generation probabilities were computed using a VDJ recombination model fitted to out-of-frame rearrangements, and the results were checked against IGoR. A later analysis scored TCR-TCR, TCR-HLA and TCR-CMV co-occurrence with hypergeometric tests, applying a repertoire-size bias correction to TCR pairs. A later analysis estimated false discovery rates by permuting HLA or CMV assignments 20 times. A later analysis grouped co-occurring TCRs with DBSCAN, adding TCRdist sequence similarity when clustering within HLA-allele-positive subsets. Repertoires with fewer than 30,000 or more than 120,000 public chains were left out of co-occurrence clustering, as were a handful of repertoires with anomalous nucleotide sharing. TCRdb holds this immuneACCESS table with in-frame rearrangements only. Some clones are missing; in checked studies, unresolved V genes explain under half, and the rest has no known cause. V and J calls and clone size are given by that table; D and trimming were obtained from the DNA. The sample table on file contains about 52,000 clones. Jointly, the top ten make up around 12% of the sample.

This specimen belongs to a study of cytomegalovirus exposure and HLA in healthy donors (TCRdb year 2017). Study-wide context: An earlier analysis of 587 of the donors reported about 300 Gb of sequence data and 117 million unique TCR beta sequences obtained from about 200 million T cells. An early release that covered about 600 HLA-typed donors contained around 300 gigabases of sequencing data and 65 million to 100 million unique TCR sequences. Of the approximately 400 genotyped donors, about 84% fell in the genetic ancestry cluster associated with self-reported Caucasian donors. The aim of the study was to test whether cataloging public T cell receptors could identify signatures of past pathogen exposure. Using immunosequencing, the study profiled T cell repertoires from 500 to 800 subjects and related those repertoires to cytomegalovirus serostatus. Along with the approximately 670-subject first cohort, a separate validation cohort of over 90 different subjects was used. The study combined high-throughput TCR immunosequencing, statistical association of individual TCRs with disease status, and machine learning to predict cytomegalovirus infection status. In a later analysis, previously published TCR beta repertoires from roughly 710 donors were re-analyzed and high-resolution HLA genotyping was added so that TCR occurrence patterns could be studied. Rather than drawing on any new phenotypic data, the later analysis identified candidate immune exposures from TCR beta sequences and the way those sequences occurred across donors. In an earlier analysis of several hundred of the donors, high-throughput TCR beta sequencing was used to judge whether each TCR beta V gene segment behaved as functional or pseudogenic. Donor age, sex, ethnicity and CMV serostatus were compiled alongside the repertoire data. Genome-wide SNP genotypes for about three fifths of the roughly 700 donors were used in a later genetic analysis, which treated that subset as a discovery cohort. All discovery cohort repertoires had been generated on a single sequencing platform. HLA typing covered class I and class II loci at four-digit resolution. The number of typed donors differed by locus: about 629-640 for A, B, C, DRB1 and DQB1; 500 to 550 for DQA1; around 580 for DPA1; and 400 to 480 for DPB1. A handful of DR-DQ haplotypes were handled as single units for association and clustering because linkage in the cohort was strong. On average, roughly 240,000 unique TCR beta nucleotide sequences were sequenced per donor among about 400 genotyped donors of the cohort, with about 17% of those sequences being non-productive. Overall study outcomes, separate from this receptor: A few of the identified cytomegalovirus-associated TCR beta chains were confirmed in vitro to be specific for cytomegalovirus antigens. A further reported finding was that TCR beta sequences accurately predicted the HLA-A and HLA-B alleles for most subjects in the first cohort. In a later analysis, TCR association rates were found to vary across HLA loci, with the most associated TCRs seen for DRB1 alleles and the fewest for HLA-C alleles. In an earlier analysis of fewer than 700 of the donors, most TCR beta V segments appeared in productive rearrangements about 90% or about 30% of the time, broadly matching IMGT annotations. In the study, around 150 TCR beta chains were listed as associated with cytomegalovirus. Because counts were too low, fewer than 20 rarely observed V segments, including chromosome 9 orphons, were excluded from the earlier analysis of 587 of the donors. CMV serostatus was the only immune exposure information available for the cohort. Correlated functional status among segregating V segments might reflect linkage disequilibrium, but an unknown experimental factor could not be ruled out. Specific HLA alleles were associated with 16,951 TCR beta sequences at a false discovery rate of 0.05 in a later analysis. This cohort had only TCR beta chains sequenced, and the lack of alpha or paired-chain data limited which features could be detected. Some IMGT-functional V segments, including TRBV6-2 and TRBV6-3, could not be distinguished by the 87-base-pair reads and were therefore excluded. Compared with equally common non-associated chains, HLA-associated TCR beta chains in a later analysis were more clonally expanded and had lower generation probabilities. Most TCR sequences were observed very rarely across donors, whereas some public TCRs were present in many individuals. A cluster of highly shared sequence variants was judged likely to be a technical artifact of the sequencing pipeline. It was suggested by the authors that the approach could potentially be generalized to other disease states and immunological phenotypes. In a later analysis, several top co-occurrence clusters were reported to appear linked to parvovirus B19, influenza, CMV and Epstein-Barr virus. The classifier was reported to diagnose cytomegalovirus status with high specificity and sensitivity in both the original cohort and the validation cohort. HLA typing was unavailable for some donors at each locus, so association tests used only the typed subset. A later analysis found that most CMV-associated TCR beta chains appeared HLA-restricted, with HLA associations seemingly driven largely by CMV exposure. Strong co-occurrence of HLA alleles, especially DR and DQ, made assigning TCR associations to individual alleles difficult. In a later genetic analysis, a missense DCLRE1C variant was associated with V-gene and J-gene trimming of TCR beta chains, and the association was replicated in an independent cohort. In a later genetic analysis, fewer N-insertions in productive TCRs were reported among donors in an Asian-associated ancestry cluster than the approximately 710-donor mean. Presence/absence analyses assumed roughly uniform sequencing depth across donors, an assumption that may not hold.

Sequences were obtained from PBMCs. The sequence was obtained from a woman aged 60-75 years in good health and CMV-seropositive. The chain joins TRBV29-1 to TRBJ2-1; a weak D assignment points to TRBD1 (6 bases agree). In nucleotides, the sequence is TGCAGCGTCCAAAGGGGGACCGGGACCTCCAATGAGCAGTTCTTC. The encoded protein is CSVQRGTGTSNEQFF.